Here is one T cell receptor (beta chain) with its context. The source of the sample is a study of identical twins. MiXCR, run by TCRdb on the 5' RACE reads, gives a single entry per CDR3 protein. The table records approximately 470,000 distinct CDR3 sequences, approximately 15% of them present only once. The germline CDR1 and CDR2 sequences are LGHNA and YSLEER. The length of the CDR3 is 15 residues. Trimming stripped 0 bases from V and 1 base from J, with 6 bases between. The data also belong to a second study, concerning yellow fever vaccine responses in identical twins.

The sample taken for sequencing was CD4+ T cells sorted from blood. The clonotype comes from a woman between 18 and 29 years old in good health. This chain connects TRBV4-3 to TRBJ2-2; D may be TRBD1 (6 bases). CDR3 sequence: CASSQDRGNTGELFF. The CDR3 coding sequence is TGCGCCAGCAGCCAAGACAGGGGGAACACCGGGGAGCTGTTTTTT.